These 21 T cell receptor beta chains were sequenced from one sample in a study of shared clonotypes between healthy human individuals. Naive CD8 populations comprised CD45RO-negative cells positively selected for CCR7, excluding terminally differentiated effector memory CD45RA+ cells. The data were produced by immunoSEQ multiplex PCR, yet TCRdb's version contains in-frame clones alone and is incomplete. The sample has 500,000 to 700,000 clones; approximately 95% are singletons. Input material: naive CD8+ T cells sorted from blood. Receptors were obtained from a woman younger than 45 in good health.

The rearrangement uses TRBV27 and TRBJ1-5; no clear D. The CDR3 covers 15 residues. The V end lost 2 bases, the J end lost 4 bases, and 12 bases lay between the germline ends. The V gene's germline CDR1 is MNHEY and CDR2 SMNVEV (reference sequence). DNA for the CDR3: TGTGCCAGCAGTTTAGTTTGGCGGGGAAATCAGCCCCAGCATTTT. Encoded protein: CASSLVWRGNQPQHF.

This chain uses TRBV7-3 with TRBJ1-1, with D possibly being TRBD1 (5 bases). CDR3 length: 14 residues. V dropped 5 bases and J dropped 4 bases, with 14 bases sitting between them. CDR1 is SGHTA and CDR2 is FQGTGA in the germline V gene. The CDR3 here is CASSPGVGTTEAFF. The CDR3 region has the DNA TGTGCCAGCAGCCCGGGGGTGGGGACCACTGAAGCTTTCTTT.

V is TRBV27 and J is TRBJ2-5; D tentatively reads TRBD1 or TRBD2 (6 bases each). The CDR3 is 15 residues long. V shed 0 bases and J shed 5 bases, with 13 bases lying between them. The germline gives CDR1 MNHEY, CDR2 SMNVEV (reference sequence). The CDR3 here is CASSLSTGARETQYF. The DNA for the CDR3 is TGTGCCAGCAGTTTATCCACGGGGGCGCGGGAGACCCAGTACTTC.

In this sample, this clone turned up a few times. This chain uses TRBV30 with TRBJ1-5; D is uncertain. The length of the CDR3 is 14 residues. CDR1 GTSNPN and CDR2 SVGIG come from the germline V gene (reference sequence). Between the trimmed V and J ends, which lost 2 bases and 5 bases, there was a span of 13 bases. Written as DNA, the CDR3 is TGTGCCTGGAGTCTTGGACCTCAGCATCAGCCCCAGCATTTT. Translation gives CAWSLGPQHQPQHF. Supplemented by reference TRBV30 and TRBJ1-5, the full variable domain reads SQTIHQWPATLVQPVGSPLSLECTVEGTSNPNLYWYRQAAGRGLQLLFYSVGIGQISSEVPQNLSASRPQDRQFILSSKKLLLSDSGFYLCAWSLGPQHQPQHFGDGTRLSIL.

The chain is built from TRBV6-5 and TRBJ2-7; 9 bases line up with TRBD2. This CDR3 spans 16 amino acids. After removal of 0 bases from V and 1 base from J, the junction contained 4 bases not matched to a gene. Germline values: CDR1 MNHEY, CDR2 SVGAGI. CDR3 in DNA: TGTGCCAGCAGTTACTCGATAGCGGGGGCTTCCTACGAGCAGTACTTC. Translating it yields CASSYSIAGASYEQYF.

This rearrangement joins TRBV5-4 to TRBJ1-2, with D maybe TRBD1 (5 bases). This CDR3 has 18 amino acids. The V end was cut by 0 bases, the J end by 4 bases, with 22 bases between. The V gene's germline CDR1 is SGHNT and CDR2 YYREEE (reference sequence). CDR3 amino acids: CASSLDLVPGSPTYGYTF. The CDR3, as DNA: TGTGCCAGCAGCTTGGATTTGGTGCCAGGGAGTCCTACCTATGGCTACACCTTC.

V is TRBV5-1 and J is TRBJ1-6; D is unresolved. Germline loops: CDR1 SGHRS, CDR2 YFSETQ. V dropped 0 bases and J dropped 0 bases, with 7 bases sitting between them. The CDR3 runs 16 residues. The DNA for the CDR3 is TGCGCCAGCAGCTTGGGTCGTGACTCCTATAATTCACCCCTCCACTTT. This gives the protein CASSLGRDSYNSPLHF.

J is TRBJ2-6 and V is TRBV7-9; TRBD2 aligns across 13 bases. Germline CDR1 SEHNR, CDR2 FQNEAQ (reference sequence). V gave up 6 bases and J gave up 1 base; unmatched junction bases: 9. The CDR3 has 19 residues. The CDR3 sequence is CASSQGLAGRESGANVLTF. CDR3 bases: TGTGCCAGCAGTCAGGGACTAGCGGGAAGAGAATCTGGGGCCAACGTCCTGACTTTC.

J is TRBJ2-1 and V is TRBV11-2, with D tentatively TRBD2 (5 bases). V was cut by 3 bases and J by 5 bases, with 17 bases left in between. This CDR3 has 16 amino acids. Germline V gene lookup returns CDR1 SGHAT and CDR2 FQNNGV. The CDR3 sequence is CASSFPPGKGDNEQFF. The CDR3, as DNA: TGTGCCAGCAGCTTCCCCCCGGGAAAGGGCGACAATGAGCAGTTCTTC.

This sequence joins TRBV5-5 and TRBJ1-1; D unclear. CDR3 length equals 14 residues. Deletions cut 1 base from V and 12 bases from J, with 19 bases between. Germline values: CDR1 SGHKS, CDR2 YYEKEE (reference sequence). The CDR3, as DNA: TGTGCCAGCAGCTTGTTCAGGACGCCGGTTTTGACTTTCTTT. Protein product: CASSLFRTPVLTFF.

The chain has TRBV5-1 and TRBJ1-1; the D is unclear. V lost 4 bases to trimming and J lost 2 bases, with 9 bases between them. Germline CDR1 SGHRS, CDR2 YFSETQ. This CDR3 spans 13 amino acids. DNA of the CDR3: TGCGCCAGCAGCCCGGGGTTAAACACTGAAGCTTTCTTT. Protein sequence: CASSPGLNTEAFF.

The V gene is TRBV4-1, the J gene TRBJ1-3, with D possibly matching TRBD1 (5 bases). Germline V gene data show CDR1 as MGHRA and CDR2 as YSYEKL. V lost 0 bases, J lost 4 bases, and 13 bases lay in between. There are 16 residues in the CDR3. The CDR3 reads CASSQDRAGRGNTIYF. CDR3 bases: TGCGCCAGCAGCCAAGATCGCGCGGGACGGGGAAACACCATATATTTT.

The genes are TRBV9 and TRBJ2-7; D is unresolved. The V end was cut by 0 bases, the J end by 7 bases, with 8 bases between. CDR3 length: 12 residues. In germline, CDR1 is SGDLS, CDR2 YYNGEE. CDR3 sequence: CASSVGKGEQYF. The CDR3 nucleotides are TGTGCCAGCAGCGTAGGGAAAGGAGAGCAGTACTTC.

The chain has TRBV7-2 and TRBJ2-7; 7 bases are a match to TRBD2. The CDR3 loop spans 15 amino acids. Unmatched junction bases numbered 14, after V lost 8 bases and J lost 4 bases. Germline assignment: CDR1 SGHTA and CDR2 FQGNSA. The CDR3 sequence is CASLDPLGLRYEQYF. CDR3 DNA: TGTGCCAGCCTGGACCCCCTGGGACTACGTTACGAGCAGTACTTC.

As regards this clone: The sample contains more than one DNA sequence encoding this CDR3. The DNA of the CDR3 is TGTGCCAGCAGCAAGGGGGACAGCCAGGAGACCCAGTACTTC. It is translated as CASSKGDSQETQYF. The chain has TRBV21-1 and TRBJ2-5; the table's D call of TRBD1 was not tested on the DNA. TRBV21-1 is shown as a pseudogene. The CDR3 is made up of 14 amino acids.

V and J are TRBV7-8 and TRBJ2-5; D call uncertain. The CDR3 has 14 residues. V lost 3 bases to trimming and J lost 1 base, with 9 bases between them. Germline V gene data show CDR1 as SGHVS and CDR2 as FQNEAQ. The CDR3 here is CASSLTGSQETQYF. The CDR3 nucleotides are TGTGCCAGCAGCTTGACGGGCTCCCAAGAGACCCAGTACTTC.

The chain uses TRBV28 and TRBJ2-2; D is uncertain. CDR1 is MDHEN, CDR2 SYDVKM, per germline. Trimming stripped 3 bases from V and 6 bases from J, with 8 bases between. The CDR3 runs to 13 residues. This CDR3 reads CASSFRLPGELFF. The CDR3 DNA follows: TGTGCCAGCAGTTTCCGGTTGCCCGGGGAGCTGTTTTTT.

This clone came up a few times. The CDR3 nucleotides are TGTGCCTGGAGTACCGGGACAGGGGTTGAAAAACTGTTTTTT. Translating it yields CAWSTGTGVEKLFF. The gene calls are TRBV30 and TRBJ1-4, with 10 nucleotides matching TRBD1. V lost 2 bases, J lost 7 bases, and 4 bases stayed unmatched. The CDR3 has 14 amino acids. Germline CDR1 reads GTSNPN; CDR2 reads SVGIG (reference sequence).

To note about this clone: The same CDR3 also results from other DNA sequences found in this sample. The genes are TRBV27 and TRBJ2-5, with TRBD1 matching 9 bases. The J call may be mistaken, given a closer DNA end match to TRBJ2-7. CDR1 and CDR2 from the germline V gene are MNHEY and SMNVEV (reference sequence). The CDR3 covers 13 residues. CDR3 sequence reads: CASSPGTGYEQYF. Here the CDR3 DNA reads TGTGCCAGCAGTCCCGGGACAGGGTACGAGCAGTACTTC.

The CDR3, as DNA: TGTGCCAGCAGCTTATCAGGAGCCAACAATGAGCAGTTCTTC. Translation gives CASSLSGANNEQFF. The rearrangement links TRBV7-8 to TRBJ2-1; D gene uncertain. The CDR3 contains 14 residues. V lost 2 bases and J lost 5, with 10 bases in between. Germline CDR1 reads SGHVS; CDR2 reads FQNEAQ.

The chain employs TRBV19 and TRBJ2-2; TRBD2 matches 8 bases. With 4 bases clipped from V and 2 bases from J, the junction kept 9 bases outside the gene matches. CDR3 length: 17 residues. The germline V gene has CDR1 LNHDA and CDR2 SQIVND (reference sequence). DNA for the CDR3: TGTGCCAGTAGTACCCACCTACTAGCGGCAAACACCGGGGAGCTGTTTTTT. It specifies CASSTHLLAANTGELFF.